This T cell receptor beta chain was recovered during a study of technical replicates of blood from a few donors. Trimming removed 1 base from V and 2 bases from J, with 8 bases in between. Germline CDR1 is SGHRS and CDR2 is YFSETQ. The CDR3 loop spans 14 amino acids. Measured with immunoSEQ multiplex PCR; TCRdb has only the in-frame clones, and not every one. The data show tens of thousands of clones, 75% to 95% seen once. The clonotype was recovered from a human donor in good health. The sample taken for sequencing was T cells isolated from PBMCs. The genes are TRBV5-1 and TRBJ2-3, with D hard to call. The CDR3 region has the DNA TGCGCCAGCAGCTTGTGGCAGGACACAGATACGCAGTATTTT. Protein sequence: CASSLWQDTDTQYF.